What follows describes a single T cell receptor (beta chain). The antigen remains unidentified. Libraries were prepared by immunoSEQ multiplex PCR; TCRdb keeps only in-frame clonotypes and omits some of them. The table records tens of thousands of clones, over 70% of them present only once. With 0 bases clipped from V and 5 bases from J, the junction kept 4 bases outside the gene matches. The germline CDR1 and CDR2 sequences are LNHNV and YYDKDF (reference sequence). The CDR3 spans 15 residues. The entry originates in a study of early stage breast cancer tumors. Study-level results: Compared with adjacent normal breast, tumors showed approximately 2.5-fold denser, more clonal T cells. Bulk DNA sequencing of unsorted cells missed chain pairing and markers.

The rearrangement uses TRBV15 and TRBJ1-2, with 9 bases identical to TRBD1. The receptor's source is a middle-aged person with breast cancer. The sequencing input was blood. The CDR3 protein is CATSRDRGTGYGYTF. CDR3 coding DNA: TGTGCCACCAGCAGAGACCGGGGGACAGGGTATGGCTACACCTTC. The variable domain in full, completed from reference TRBV15 and TRBJ1-2, reads DAMVIQNPRYQVTQFGKPVTLSCSQTLNHNVMYWYQQKSSQAPKLLFHYYDKDFNNEADTPDNFQSRRPNTSFCFLDIRSPGLGDTAMYLCATSRDRGTGYGYTFGSGTRLTVV.